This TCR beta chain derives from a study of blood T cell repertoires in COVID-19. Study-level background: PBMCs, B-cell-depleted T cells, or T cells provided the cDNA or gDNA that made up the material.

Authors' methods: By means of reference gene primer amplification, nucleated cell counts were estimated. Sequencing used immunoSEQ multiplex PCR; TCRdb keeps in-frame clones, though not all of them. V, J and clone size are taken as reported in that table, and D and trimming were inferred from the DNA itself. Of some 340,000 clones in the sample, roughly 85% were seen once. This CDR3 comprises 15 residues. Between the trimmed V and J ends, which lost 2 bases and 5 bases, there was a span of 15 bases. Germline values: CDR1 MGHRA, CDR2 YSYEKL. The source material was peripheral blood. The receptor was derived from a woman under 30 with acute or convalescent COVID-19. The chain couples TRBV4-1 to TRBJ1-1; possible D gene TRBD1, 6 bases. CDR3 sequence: CASSQITGRETEAFF. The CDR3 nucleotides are TGCGCCAGCAGCCAAATCACAGGGAGAGAAACTGAAGCTTTCTTT.